The 32 T cell receptor beta chains in this list originate from one sample, sequenced in a study of blood T cell repertoires in COVID-19 (dated by TCRdb to 2018 to 2020). Libraries were built with the immunoSEQ multiplex PCR assay. This immuneACCESS table, as held by TCRdb, lists in-frame sequences with V and J called but not all clones. Of the missing ones, under half trace to an unresolved V gene in checked studies; the others have no known cause. The sample records about 13,000 clones, about 90% of which are singletons. The ten largest clones add up to less than 25% of the sample. Source material: peripheral blood. The receptor set was obtained from a human donor with active COVID-19. The donor label of this sample is uncertain.

The rearrangement uses TRBV11-1 and TRBJ1-1; TRBD1 is a possible D gene (5 bases). In germline, CDR1 is SGHAT, CDR2 FQDESV (reference sequence). The CDR3 spans 13 residues. Between the trimmed V and J ends, which lost 5 bases and 3 bases, there was a span of 10 bases. Here the CDR3 DNA reads TGTGCCAGCAGCCTCAGGGTTGACACTGAAGCTTTCTTT. It is translated as CASSLRVDTEAFF.

The chain carries TRBV7-3 and TRBJ2-6; tentatively, D is TRBD1 (5 bases). Trimming removed 1 base from V and 0 bases from J, with 13 bases in between. The CDR3 contains 18 residues. From germline, CDR1 is SGHTA and CDR2 FQGTGA. CDR3: CASSLNSPGISGANVLTF. The CDR3 nucleotides read TGTGCCAGCAGCTTAAATAGCCCAGGGATCTCTGGGGCCAACGTCCTGACTTTC. The full variable domain, with the rest looked up from reference TRBV7-3 and TRBJ2-6, is GAGVSQTPSNKVTEKGKYVELRCDPISGHTALYWYRQSLGQGPEFLIYFQGTGAADDSGLPNDRFFAVRPEGSVSTLKIQRTERGDSAVYLCASSLNSPGISGANVLTFGAGSRLTVL.

This clone was seen just once. The chain employs TRBV7-3 and TRBJ2-7, with 7 nucleotides matching TRBD2. The CDR3 consists of 20 residues. Germline lookup yields CDR1 SGHTA and CDR2 FQGTGA. V lost 2 bases, J lost 3 bases, and 22 bases stayed unmatched. Written as DNA, the CDR3 is TGTGCCAGCAGCTTATTTGGCGGGGGAGGGCGAGGAGGACCCCTCTACGAGCAGTACTTC. Protein product: CASSLFGGGGRGGPLYEQYF.

This clone was seen once. The CDR3 DNA is TGTGCCAGCAGCGAGAGACAGGAAACAAATGAGCAGTTCTTC. It is translated as CASSERQETNEQFF. The chain combines TRBV9 with TRBJ2-1, with D tentatively TRBD1 (6 bases). This CDR3 is 14 amino acids long. The V end was cut by 3 bases, the J end by 7 bases, with 14 bases between. The germline V gene has CDR1 SGDLS and CDR2 YYNGEE.

The chain joins TRBV15 to TRBJ1-1; D perhaps matches TRBD1 (5 bases). The germline gives CDR1 LNHNV, CDR2 YYDKDF (reference sequence). Deletions cut 7 bases from V and 4 bases from J, with 31 bases between. The CDR3 is 19 residues long. As DNA, the CDR3 is TGTGCCACCACCCCCCAGAGAACCCCCGCAGGGAGGATGTCCACTGAAGCTTTCTTT. Translation: CATTPQRTPAGRMSTEAFF.

This chain's CDR3 is CASSPRESLNEKLFF. The CDR3, as DNA: TGTGCCAGTAGTCCCCGGGAGTCTCTTAATGAAAAACTGTTTTTT. The chain joins TRBV19 to TRBJ1-4; unclear D gene. V lost 5 bases and J 4 bases, leaving 14 bases between the germline ends. The germline gives CDR1 LNHDA, CDR2 SQIVND (reference sequence). The CDR3 totals 15 residues.

CDR3 DNA: TGTGCCAGCAGCCTCCGGACAGGGGGGACCGGGGAGCTGTTTTTT. It translates to CASSLRTGGTGELFF. The chain employs TRBV7-2 and TRBJ2-2, with TRBD1 identical over 10 bases. The CDR3 loop spans 15 amino acids. Trimming cost V 5 bases and J 5 bases; bases outside gene matches: 5. Germline V gene data show CDR1 as SGHTA and CDR2 as FQGNSA.

The chain is built from TRBV6-6 and TRBJ2-2, with TRBD2 identical over 7 bases. Losses at the gene ends were 6 bases for V and 4 bases for J; bases not matched to a gene: 5. This CDR3 has 14 residues. Germline V gene sequence: CDR1 MNHNY, CDR2 SVGAGI (reference sequence). The CDR3 protein is CASRRPGGTGELFF. CDR3 coding DNA: TGTGCCAGCAGACGTCCGGGGGGCACCGGGGAGCTGTTTTTT.

A few counts support this clone. The rearrangement links TRBV7-2 to TRBJ1-1; no firm D call. Germline V CDR1 and CDR2: SGHTA, FQGNSA. The CDR3 covers 16 residues. V was clipped by 5 bases and J by 0 bases, with 16 bases between them. The CDR3 sequence is CASSPRWAEMNTEAFF. The CDR3 DNA sequence: TGTGCCAGCAGCCCCCGCTGGGCAGAAATGAACACTGAAGCTTTCTTT.

V is TRBV7-2 and J is TRBJ2-7; 7 bases are shared with TRBD2. The CDR3 is 15 amino acids. Unmatched junction bases numbered 7, after V lost 1 base and J lost 4 bases. Germline CDR1 and CDR2: SGHTA and FQGNSA. The CDR3 region is CASSLVSGESYEQYF. The CDR3 coding sequence is TGTGCCAGCAGCTTAGTGAGCGGGGAATCTTACGAGCAGTACTTC.

CDR3 amino acids: CASYAWQSGEQYF. The CDR3 coding sequence is TGTGCCAGCTATGCCTGGCAGTCGGGCGAGCAGTACTTC. The chain carries TRBV7-9 and TRBJ2-7; D ambiguous. There are 13 residues in the CDR3. Germline values: CDR1 SEHNR, CDR2 FQNEAQ (reference sequence). V shed 8 bases and J shed 6 bases, with 17 bases lying between them.

The CDR3 reads CASSFDGDSGNTIYF. The DNA for the CDR3 is TGTGCCAGCAGCTTTGACGGAGACTCTGGAAACACCATATATTTT. The V call is TRBV11-2, the J call TRBJ1-3; D call uncertain. This CDR3 region has 15 residues. Per the germline V gene, CDR1 is SGHAT and CDR2 is FQNNGV. The ends were cut back, 3 bases at V and 0 bases at J, with 9 bases in the middle. Looking up the rest from reference TRBV11-2 and TRBJ1-3 gives the full variable domain: EAGVAQSPRYKIIEKRQSVAFWCNPISGHATLYWYQQILGQGPKLLIQFQNNGVVDDSQLPKDRFSAERLKGVDSTLKIQPAKLEDSAVYLCASSFDGDSGNTIYFGEGSWLTVV.

The rearrangement links TRBV5-1 to TRBJ2-1; 9 bases fit TRBD2. Losses at the gene ends were 2 bases for V and 1 base for J; bases not matched to a gene: 4. The CDR3 loop spans 16 amino acids. From germline, CDR1 is SGHRS and CDR2 YFSETQ. The DNA of the CDR3 is TGCGCCAGCAGCTTTAATAGCGGGGGATCCTACAATGAGCAGTTCTTC. Its translation: CASSFNSGGSYNEQFF.

This sequence joins TRBV25-1 and TRBJ2-2; D not resolved. The CDR3 loop spans 16 amino acids. The V gene lost 3 bases and the J gene lost 0 bases, with 11 bases spanning the gap. Per germline, CDR1 MGHDK and CDR2 SYGVNS. The CDR3 sequence is CASSDLEQTNTGELFF. CDR3 DNA sequence: TGTGCCAGCAGTGATTTGGAGCAGACGAACACCGGGGAGCTGTTTTTT.

The chain has TRBV5-1 and TRBJ1-3; 9 bases match TRBD1. V gave up 5 bases and J gave up 4 bases; unmatched junction bases: 7. CDR1 and CDR2 from the germline V gene are SGHRS and YFSETQ. This CDR3 is built from 15 residues. The CDR3 region is CASRTGQGSGNTIYF. Written as DNA, the CDR3 is TGCGCCAGCAGAACGGGACAGGGTTCAGGAAACACCATATATTTT.

This chain joins TRBV4-1 and TRBJ1-2; D remains ambiguous. CDR1 and CDR2 (germline): MGHRA, YSYEKL. The CDR3 loop spans 16 amino acids. V shed 4 bases and J shed 0 bases, with 15 bases lying between them. The CDR3 loop is CASSRSSLGANYGYTF. The DNA of the CDR3 is TGCGCCAGCAGCCGCTCTAGCTTGGGAGCTAACTATGGCTACACCTTC.

The chain is built from TRBV19 and TRBJ2-2, with D possibly being TRBD1 (6 bases). Trimming cost V 6 bases and J 1 base, with 12 bases left between them. This CDR3 spans 15 amino acids. Germline CDR1 LNHDA, CDR2 SQIVND (reference sequence). CDR3 DNA: TGTGCCAGTAGGGCCGGGACAAAGAACACCGGGGAGCTGTTTTTT. It encodes CASRAGTKNTGELFF. Using reference TRBV19 and TRBJ2-2 for the parts outside the CDR3, the full variable domain is DGGITQSPKYLFRKEGQNVTLSCEQNLNHDAMYWYRQDPGQGLRLIYYSQIVNDFQKGDIAEGYSVSREKKESFPLTVTSAQKNPTAFYLCASRAGTKNTGELFFGEGSRLTVL.

The rearrangement links TRBV7-2 to TRBJ2-5; 8 bases match TRBD2. Germline CDR1 reads SGHTA; CDR2 reads FQGNSA. Trimming took 5 bases from V and 5 from J; bases not matched to a gene: 13. The CDR3 contains 16 residues. Here the CDR3 reads CASSHLGRGALETQYF. CDR3 nucleotide sequence: TGTGCCAGCAGCCACCTGGGGCGGGGGGCATTGGAGACCCAGTACTTC.

The chain carries TRBV28 and TRBJ2-1; possible D gene TRBD1, 5 bases. CDR3 length equals 13 residues. Germline loops: CDR1 MDHEN, CDR2 SYDVKM. V lost 5 bases, J lost 9 bases, and 14 bases lay in between. CDR3 coding DNA: TGTGCCAGCAGTCCCCCCCTAGGGGCTGAGCAGTTCTTC. This encodes CASSPPLGAEQFF.

The V gene is TRBV9, the J gene TRBJ2-5; 11 bases are shared with TRBD2. Germline V CDR1 and CDR2: SGDLS, YYNGEE. Trimming took 2 bases from V and 3 from J; bases not matched to a gene: 3. The length of the CDR3 is 15 residues. Here the CDR3 DNA reads TGTGCCAGCAGCGTGACTAGCGGGGTAAAAGAGACCCAGTACTTC. Encoded protein: CASSVTSGVKETQYF. Supplemented by reference TRBV9 and TRBJ2-5, the full variable domain reads DSGVTQTPKHLITATGQRVTLRCSPRSGDLSVYWYQQSLDQGLQFLIQYYNGEERAKGNILERFSAQQFPDLHSELNLSSLELGDSALYFCASSVTSGVKETQYFGPGTRLLVL.

CDR3 in DNA: TGCGCCAGCAGCCAAGATTTTGGGGGCAAGGACACTGAAGCTTTCTTT. This gives the protein CASSQDFGGKDTEAFF. V gene TRBV4-3 combines with J gene TRBJ1-1; D might be TRBD1 (6 bases). CDR1 LGHNA and CDR2 YSLEER come from the germline V gene. This CDR3 has 16 residues. V lost 0 bases and J 3 bases, leaving 14 bases between the germline ends.

This chain connects TRBV5-1 to TRBJ2-7; a weak D match, TRBD2 (6 bases). V was cut by 3 bases and J by 6 bases, with 22 bases left in between. Germline V CDR1 and CDR2: SGHRS, YFSETQ. The CDR3 loop spans 16 amino acids. For the CDR3, the DNA is TGCGCCAGCAGCTCCGGGGGAAGCAGGCCCTCCAGCGAGCAGTACTTC. As protein: CASSSGGSRPSSEQYF.

This chain joins TRBV6-5 and TRBJ2-7; 7 nucleotides agree with TRBD1. The CDR3 has 12 amino acids. The ends lost 6 bases at V and 7 bases at J; junction bases unmatched: 6. CDR1 and CDR2 (germline): MNHEY, SVGAGI. The CDR3 DNA follows: TGTGCCAGCAGCGACAGGGTGGAGGAGCAGTACTTC. It codes for CASSDRVEEQYF.

This clone was counted only a few times. V gene TRBV11-1 combines with J gene TRBJ2-1, with 7 bases that match TRBD1. The trim removed 6 bases at V and 0 bases at J, leaving 5 bases unmatched. Germline CDR1 SGHAT, CDR2 FQDESV (reference sequence). The CDR3 extends over 15 amino acids. CDR3 protein: CASSSDRDSYNEQFF. The CDR3 DNA is TGTGCCAGCAGTTCCGACAGGGACTCCTACAATGAGCAGTTCTTC.

The V gene is TRBV5-1, the J gene TRBJ1-1; TRBD1 might be the D (5 bases). This CDR3 has 15 residues. Germline assignment: CDR1 SGHRS and CDR2 YFSETQ. Trimming left V 4 bases short and J 1 base short, with 14 bases between. CDR3 sequence: CASSPGRERNTEAFF. Written as DNA, the CDR3 is TGCGCCAGCAGCCCGGGACGGGAGAGGAACACTGAAGCTTTCTTT.

This clone occurred once. The chain is built from TRBV2 and TRBJ1-1, with TRBD1 identical over 8 bases. V lost 7 bases to trimming and J lost 1 base; unmatched junction nucleotides: 2. This CDR3 has 13 residues. CDR1 is SNHLY, CDR2 FYNNEI, per germline. This chain's CDR3 is CASKGTGNTEAFF. CDR3 bases: TGTGCCAGCAAAGGGACAGGGAACACTGAAGCTTTCTTT.

V gene TRBV6-1 combines with J gene TRBJ2-1, with D tentatively TRBD2 (5 bases). The germline gives CDR1 MNHNS, CDR2 SASEGT. The V gene lost 3 bases and the J gene lost 5 bases, with 8 bases spanning the gap. This CDR3 region has 13 residues. The DNA for the CDR3 is TGTGCCAGCAGTGAGGGAGACAACAATGAGCAGTTCTTC. Translated, it gives CASSEGDNNEQFF.

The genes are TRBV3-1 (or the pseudogene TRBV3-2) and TRBJ1-2; possible D gene TRBD1, 5 bases. In germline, CDR1 is LGHDT, CDR2 YNNKEL (reference sequence). This CDR3 spans 14 amino acids. V lost 1 base and J lost 8, with 14 bases in between. The CDR3 coding sequence is TGTGCCAGCAGCCAAGGCGCGGGACTGGGCGGCTACACCTTC. This gives the protein CASSQGAGLGGYTF.

The J gene is TRBJ2-2, the V gene TRBV5-1; the match to TRBD1 covers 9 bases. The CDR3 sequence is 15 residues long. CDR1 is SGHRS and CDR2 is YFSETQ in the germline V gene. J was trimmed by 6 bases and V by 4 bases; bases with no gene match: 7. CDR3 in amino acids: CASSLQTGGAGELFF. The CDR3 bases are TGCGCCAGCAGCCTCCAGACAGGGGGGGCCGGGGAGCTGTTTTTT.

J is TRBJ2-1 and V is TRBV7-9; no definite D call. The V gene's germline CDR1 is SEHNR and CDR2 FQNEAQ (reference sequence). The V end lost 2 bases, the J end lost 3 bases, and 2 bases lay between the germline ends. The CDR3 is 12 residues long. The CDR3 spells CASSLLYNEQFF. In nucleotides, the CDR3 is TGTGCCAGCAGCTTACTCTACAATGAGCAGTTCTTC.

This clone has just a few counts. The chain couples TRBV5-1 to TRBJ1-1; no reliable D call. The CDR3 has 13 amino acids. CDR1 and CDR2 (germline): SGHRS, YFSETQ. Trimming took off 0 bases at V and 6 bases at J, with 9 bases between the two ends. The CDR3 DNA follows: TGCGCCAGCAGCTTGGAAGGTCGGGCTGAAGCTTTCTTT. The encoded protein is CASSLEGRAEAFF. Looking up the rest from reference TRBV5-1 and TRBJ1-1 gives the full variable domain: KAGVTQTPRYLIKTRGQQVTLSCSPISGHRSVSWYQQTPGQGLQFLFEYFSETQRNKGNFPGRFSGRQFSNSRSEMNVSTLELGDSALYLCASSLEGRAEAFFGQGTRLTVV.

This sequence joins TRBV3-1 (or the pseudogene TRBV3-2) and TRBJ2-2, with 9 bases aligning to TRBD2. This CDR3 is built from 14 residues. With 4 bases clipped from V and 8 bases from J, the junction kept 5 bases outside the gene matches. Germline lookup yields CDR1 LGHDT and CDR2 YNNKEL (reference sequence). The CDR3 nucleotides are TGTGCCAGCAGCCCGGGACTAGCTCTGGGGGAGCTGTTTTTT. It is translated as CASSPGLALGELFF.